Here is one T cell receptor beta chain with its context. Its antigen is unknown. The CDR3 contains 15 residues. V was clipped by 5 bases and J by 7 bases; unmatched bases: 10. The germline gives CDR1 SGHRS, CDR2 YFSETQ. The data originate from a study of shared clonotypes between healthy human individuals. Study results and limitations: Investigators expected sequencing depth to affect clonotype sharing among donors. Since donors were few, the genetic and exposure-history diversity represented was limited. Naive subsets generally exceeded memory subsets in estimated richness.

TCRdb's table, derived via immunoSEQ multiplex PCR, lists solely in-frame clones and lacks some. The data hold fewer than 1 million clones, with about 96% observed a single time. Naive CD8 cells, CD45RO-negative and positively selected for CCR7, excluded terminally differentiated effector memory CD45RA+ cells. All participating donors were Caucasian adults from Nashville, Tennessee. Material: naive CD8+ T cells sorted from blood. The rearrangement joins TRBV5-1 to TRBJ2-2, with 8 bases identical to TRBD1. This clonotype originated in a man younger than 45 in good health. The CDR3 is CASSNPTGVDGELFF. The CDR3 DNA reads as TGCGCCAGCAGTAATCCGACAGGGGTGGACGGGGAGCTGTTTTTT.